Sequencing of this T cell receptor beta chain was carried out in a study of blood T cells in healthy people across ages. Worth noting for this clonotype: Its target is not known. One junction end disagrees with the germline gene, perhaps due to a read error.

General study findings and limits: The CMV status of each donor remained undetermined, and this could have confounded shifts in expanded clonotypes. Diversity was higher, and naive CD4+ cells more numerous, in long-lived donors than in aged donors.

A sample-barcoded 5' primer and a J-beta primer mix were used in a second PCR of roughly 7 to 12 cycles. TCRdb reprocessed the 5' RACE reads with MiXCR, giving one entry per CDR3 protein. The table has about 1.1 million distinct CDR3 sequences, about two fifths seen once; the top ten hold around 13%. The CDR3 spans 14 residues. A minimum of 6 micrograms of total RNA was extracted per sample. Input material: blood. The TCR comes from a man in his late teens or twenties in good health. The V and J genes are TRBV12-3 or TRBV12-4 and TRBJ2-5; D is possibly TRBD2 (5 bases). The CDR3 region is CTSSFGVPEKTQYF. The CDR3 nucleotides are TGTACCAGCAGTTTCGGGGTGCCCGAGAAGACCCAGTACTTC.